This T cell receptor beta chain comes out of a study of cytomegalovirus exposure and HLA in healthy donors (dated by TCRdb to 2017 to 2019). With regard to the full study: According to an earlier analysis of 587 of the donors, about 190 million T cells yielded roughly 100 million unique TCR beta sequences and roughly 280 Gb of sequence data. Rather than using new phenotypic data, the later analysis identified candidate immune exposures from TCR beta sequences and from how often those sequences occurred across donors. A later genetic analysis used genome-wide SNP genotypes for about three fifths of the roughly 700 donors, treating that subset as a discovery cohort. The aim of the study was to test whether cataloging public T cell receptors could identify signatures of past pathogen exposure. Typing coverage varied by locus: roughly 629-630 donors for A, B, C, DRB1 and DQB1; approximately 500 for DQA1; around 570 for DPA1; 400 to 480 for DPB1. A later analysis re-examined previously published TCR beta repertoires from 500 to 700 donors and added high-resolution HLA genotyping to investigate patterns of TCR occurrence. Class I and class II HLA loci were covered by the typing at four-digit resolution. The genetic ancestry cluster associated with self-reported Caucasian donors included 65% to 90% of the approximately 410 genotyped donors. Along with the approximately 650-subject first cohort, a separate validation cohort of over a hundred different subjects was used. On average, approximately 250,000 unique TCR beta nucleotide sequences were sequenced per donor among fewer than 500 genotyped donors of the cohort, with 15% to 20% of those sequences being non-productive. The T cell repertoires of some 670 subjects were profiled by immunosequencing and related to cytomegalovirus serostatus. Donor age, sex, ethnicity and CMV serostatus were compiled together with the repertoire data. An early release covering 550 to 700 HLA-typed donors comprised 250 to 350 gigabases of sequencing data and tens of millions of unique TCR sequences. Every discovery cohort repertoire had been produced on one sequencing platform. An earlier analysis of 587 of the donors applied high-throughput TCR beta sequencing to assess whether each TCR beta V gene segment acted as functional or pseudogenic. Roughly 5 DR-DQ haplotypes were treated as single units for association and clustering because of strong linkage in the cohort. High-throughput TCR immunosequencing, statistical association of individual TCRs with disease status, and machine learning were combined to predict cytomegalovirus infection status.

From cysteine to phenylalanine, the CDR3 is 15 amino acids long. Of all the DNA, just the CDR3 is kept, 45 bases in frame from base 1. CDR1 and CDR2 (SQVTM, ANQGSEA) derive from the germline V gene. The germline ends are 17 bases apart after V is trimmed by 5 bases and J by 3 bases. Libraries came from the immunoSEQ multiplex PCR assay. A mixture of 60 forward primers for TCR Vbeta segments and 13 reverse primers for TCR Jbeta segments was used in the multiplex PCR. The CDR3 region of rearranged TCR beta genes was amplified from genomic DNA by a multiplex PCR assay. Amplified TCR beta libraries were sequenced as 87-base-pair reads on the Illumina HiSeq System. The original pipeline was this. In a later analysis, roughly 80 million unique TCR beta chains were counted across the roughly 670 repertoires, and approximately 11 million of these chains were shared by at least two donors. To remove PCR and sequencing errors, raw reads were error-corrected and collapsed into unique sequences using a nearest-neighbor algorithm that merged closely related sequences. V, D and J gene segments were assigned by aligning CDR3 sequences to IMGT reference sequences. For a sequence to be retained, a match of at least six nucleotides to both a V gene segment and a J gene segment was required. A rearrangement was called productive if the CDR3 had no stop codons and remained in frame with V and J, and every other rearrangement was called non-productive. CDR3 was defined by IMGT convention, running from the second conserved V-encoded cysteine to the conserved J-encoded phenylalanine. In an earlier analysis of some 550 of the donors, sequences lacking an unambiguous match to a single V gene segment were excluded. An earlier analysis of about 600 of the donors called V segments functional above 56.7% productive rearrangements and segregating when the between-donor standard deviation exceeded 5%. A statistical classification framework was built to diagnose cytomegalovirus status from the catalog of TCR beta chain sequences. In a later analysis, V and J genes were assigned by comparing TCR nucleotide sequences against IMGT/GENE-DB human TR gene sequences. A later analysis assigned CDR3 sequences and most-parsimonious VDJ recombination scenarios with the TCRdist pipeline. In a later analysis, each TCR beta chain was defined by its CDR3 amino acid sequence together with its V-gene family, and reads without a unique V-gene family were excluded. To address suspected cross-contamination and a sequencing artifact, a later analysis removed a few hundred highly shared, low-generation-probability nucleotide sequences. In a later analysis, a clonal expansion index was calculated for each public chain from normalized within-repertoire ranks of inferred template counts. A later analysis computed generation probabilities with a VDJ recombination model fitted to out-of-frame rearrangements, and checked the results against IGoR. A later analysis scored TCR-TCR, TCR-HLA and TCR-CMV co-occurrence with hypergeometric tests, applying a repertoire-size bias correction to TCR pairs. False discovery rates were estimated in a later analysis by permuting HLA or CMV assignments 20 times. A later analysis grouped co-occurring TCRs with DBSCAN, adding TCRdist sequence similarity when clustering within HLA-allele-positive subsets. Co-occurrence clustering excluded repertoires with fewer than 30,000 or more than 120,000 public chains, plus five with anomalous nucleotide sharing. Here the immuneACCESS table is served through TCRdb, limited to in-frame sequences with V and J called. Missing clones are a known gap in these copies; in checked studies unresolved V genes cover under half, and the rest lacks a known reason. Clonal size and the V and J genes are those of that table, whereas D and trimming came from the DNA. For this sample there are roughly 100,000 clones; 74% appear just once. Approximately 2.5% of the sample goes to the ten largest clones.

Of note for this clone: Its antigen is still unknown. Per-base quality was not reported, and no clone a single base away is much larger than it.

What the study reported, not specific to this receptor: The cohort was sequenced for TCR beta chains only, and without alpha or paired-chain data the features that could be detected were limited. In the study, approximately 160 TCR beta chains were listed as associated with cytomegalovirus. Sequencing depth was assumed to be roughly uniform across donors in the presence/absence analyses, though that assumption may not hold. In an earlier analysis of some 540 of the donors, most TCR beta V segments appeared in productive rearrangements about 87% or about 30% of the time, broadly matching IMGT annotations. A few of the identified cytomegalovirus-associated TCR beta chains were confirmed in vitro to be specific for cytomegalovirus antigens. The authors suggested that the approach could potentially be generalized to other disease states and immunological phenotypes. Most CMV-associated TCR beta chains appeared to be HLA-restricted in a later analysis, and the HLA associations seemed to be driven largely by CMV exposure. A further reported finding was that TCR beta sequences accurately predicted the HLA-A and HLA-B alleles for most subjects in the first cohort. In a later analysis, the rate of TCR association differed among HLA loci, with DRB1 alleles having the most associated TCRs and HLA-C alleles having the fewest. Over 15 rarely observed V segments, including chromosome 9 orphons, were excluded from the earlier analysis of approximately 500 of the donors because counts were too low. CMV serostatus was the only immune exposure information available for the cohort. Most TCR sequences were observed very rarely across donors, whereas some public TCRs were present in many individuals. A later analysis found that HLA-associated TCR beta chains were more clonally expanded and had lower generation probabilities than equally common non-associated chains. Assigning TCR associations to individual alleles was difficult when HLA alleles, especially DR and DQ, strongly co-occurred. A later analysis associated 16,951 TCR beta sequences with specific HLA alleles at a false discovery rate of 0.05. Linkage disequilibrium might explain the correlated functional status among segregating V segments, but an unknown experimental factor could not be excluded. Compared with the approximately 670-donor mean, donors in an Asian-associated ancestry cluster had fewer N-insertions in productive TCRs, according to a later genetic analysis. A cluster of highly shared sequence variants was judged likely to represent a technical artifact of the sequencing pipeline. Cytomegalovirus status was reported to be diagnosed by the classifier with high specificity and sensitivity in both the original and validation cohorts. Because the 87-base-pair reads could not distinguish some IMGT-functional V segments, including TRBV6-2 and TRBV6-3, those segments were excluded. In a later genetic analysis, a missense DCLRE1C variant was associated with V-gene and J-gene trimming of TCR beta chains, and the association was replicated in an independent cohort. Because some donors lacked HLA typing at each locus, the association tests relied only on the typed subset. In a later analysis, several top co-occurrence clusters were reported to appear linked to parvovirus B19, influenza, CMV and Epstein-Barr virus.

The cohort comprised some 700 healthy bone marrow donors. All cohort members were sampled while nominally healthy, although unrecorded immune exposures were likely present. The donor was CMV seropositive and belonged to the group of 250 to 300 seropositive cohort members. A peripheral blood sample was collected from each donor, and TCR beta sequencing was performed on peripheral blood mononuclear cells. Genomic DNA was extracted from the blood cell samples with the Qiagen DNeasy Blood Extraction Kit. The V and J genes are TRBV29-1 and TRBJ2-4, and possibly TRBD2, on 6 matching bases. This clonotype was obtained from a man in his fifties or sixties in good health and CMV-seropositive. The sequencing input was PBMCs. The DNA sequence is as follows: TGCAGCGTTTTGGGTGGGATGGGGGGCAAAAACATTCAGTACTTC. It encodes CSVLGGMGGKNIQYF.